This is a list of T cell receptor beta chains from one sample in a study of blood T cells in healthy people across ages. TCRdb used MiXCR to reprocess the 5' RACE reads, holding one entry per CDR3 protein. The table lists some 1,800,000 distinct CDR3 sequences, 39% of them singletons. Sample: blood. These TCRs come from a human donor in good health. CDR3s include the opening cysteine and the closing phenylalanine or tryptophan. A D gene is named only where the DNA matches it firmly. Rows give clone size only sometimes, using once, few, many, or a class for an expanded clone.

J | V | size | D | DNA | CDR3
TRBJ1-2 | TRBV20-1 | few | TRBD1 | TGCAGTGCTCAGGGGCAGGGGGTATACTATGGCTACACCTTC | CSAQGQGVYYGYTF
TRBJ2-5 | TRBV28 | NA | TRBD1 | TGTGCCACGACTGTGACAGGGGGTCAAGAGACCCAGTACTTC | CATTVTGGQETQYF
TRBJ2-1 | TRBV5-1 | few | NA | TGCGCCAGCAGCTTCCCGGGGGTGTACAATGAGCAGTTCTTC | CASSFPGVYNEQFF
TRBJ1-2 | TRBV9 | few | TRBD1 | TGTGCCAGCAGCAAAGGGACAGGGGATTACTATGGCTACACCTTC | CASSKGTGDYYGYTF
TRBJ1-1 | TRBV20-1 | NA | NA | TGCAGTGCTAGAGGGCCGGGTAGGGGGGCTGAAGCTTTCTTT | CSARGPGRGAEAFF
TRBJ2-3 | TRBV28 | NA | TRBD1 | TGTGCCAGCAGCTCAGGGGGCCTCGTTACAGATACGCAGTATTTT | CASSSGGLVTDTQYF
TRBJ1-3 | TRBV6-5 | few | NA | TGTGCCAGCAAACAGGATGGTGGAAACACCATATATTTT | CASKQDGGNTIYF
TRBJ2-3 | TRBV4-2 | few | TRBD2 | TGTGCCAGCAGCCAAGTCGCGGGGGTGGGAGGCACAGATACGCAGTATTTT | CASSQVAGVGGTDTQYF
TRBJ1-6 | TRBV5-1 | NA | NA | TGCGCCAGCAGCTTGGCGCCACCGACAGATTATAATTCACCCCTCCACTTT | CASSLAPPTDYNSPLHF
TRBJ1-1 | TRBV11-3 | NA | TRBD1 | TGTGCCAGCAGCCAGGGGGGCCTTCGGGCTTTCTTT | CASSQGGLRAFF
TRBJ2-3 | TRBV15 | few | TRBD2 | TGTGCCACCAGCCCAGCGGGGGGGTCTGCTAGCACAGATACGCAGTATTTT | CATSPAGGSASTDTQYF
TRBJ2-3 | TRBV9 | NA | NA | TGTGCCAGCAGCGTCAACAGGAACCCCACAGATACGCAGTATTTT | CASSVNRNPTDTQYF
TRBJ1-6 | TRBV4-3 | NA | NA | TGCGCCAGCAGCCAAGAGGCCTTTAATTTTGGGGGTTCACCCCTCCACTTT | CASSQEAFNFGGSPLHF
TRBJ2-7 | TRBV4-2 | NA | TRBD1 | TGTGCCAGCAGCCAAGACCCGGACAGGACCATTTACGAGCAGTACTTC | CASSQDPDRTIYEQYF
TRBJ1-4 | TRBV12-3/TRBV12-4 | NA | TRBD1 | TGTGCCAGCAGGCATGACAGGGGCCGTAATGAAAAACTGTTTTTT | CASRHDRGRNEKLFF
TRBJ1-2 | TRBV7-2 | NA | NA | TGTGCCAGCAGCTACACCCGGGAACACTATGGCTACACCTTC | CASSYTREHYGYTF
TRBJ1-5 | TRBV7-8 | NA | NA | TGTGCCAGCACCCCATCTAGGACAGCTTCACTTAGCAATCAGCCCCAGCATTTT | CASTPSRTASLSNQPQHF
TRBJ1-5 | TRBV6-2/TRBV6-3 | NA | NA | TGTGCCAGCAGTTATAGGAGACGCAATCAGCCCCAGCATTTT | CASSYRRRNQPQHF
TRBJ1-4 | TRBV10-3 | NA | NA | TGTGCCATCAGTGCGACACCATCTAATGAAAAACTGTTTTTT | CAISATPSNEKLFF
TRBJ1-2 | TRBV6-5 | NA | NA | TGTGCCAGCAGTCCAATAGACAGGCCCTCCTATGGCTACACCTTC | CASSPIDRPSYGYTF
TRBJ2-5 | TRBV6-1 | NA | NA | TGTGCCAGCAGTGAATTGTCCCGGTCGGCTCAAAAGACCCAGTACTTC | CASSELSRSAQKTQYF
TRBJ2-1 | TRBV5-4 | NA | NA | TGTGCCAGCAGCCCCCGGACAATCTACAATGAGCAGTTCTTC | CASSPRTIYNEQFF
TRBJ1-5 | TRBV28 | NA | TRBD1 | TGTGCCGGCAGCCGTATGACAGGGGCCAACAATCAGCCCCAGCATTTT | CAGSRMTGANNQPQHF
TRBJ2-3 | TRBV5-1 | few | NA | TGCGCCAGCAGCTTGCGGGGGAGAACCACAGATACGCAGTATTTT | CASSLRGRTTDTQYF
TRBJ2-1 | TRBV29-1 | NA | NA | TGCAGCGTCGAGACTAGTCCCTACAATGAGCAGTTCTTC | CSVETSPYNEQFF
TRBJ2-6 | TRBV29-1 | NA | NA | TGCAGCGTTGGGCAGGGGTCAGGGGCCAACGTCCTGACTTTC | CSVGQGSGANVLTF
TRBJ1-1 | TRBV6-5 | NA | NA | TGTGCCAGTAGTTGCTCGGGAGGGTTTACTGAAGCTTTCTTT | CASSCSGGFTEAFF
TRBJ1-1 | TRBV20-1 | once | TRBD1 | TGCAGTGCTAGAGAGGGGACAGGGTTTGCTGAAGCTTTCTTT | CSAREGTGFAEAFF
TRBJ1-6 | TRBV29-1 | NA | NA | TGCAGCGTGGAGACAGGAGCCAATTCACCCCTCCACTTT | CSVETGANSPLHF
TRBJ2-1 | TRBV29-1 | NA | TRBD2 | TGCAGCGTTGTTGGGGGAGCGGGGGGGTACAATGAGCAGTTCTTC | CSVVGGAGGYNEQFF
TRBJ2-7 | TRBV29-1 | NA | TRBD2 | TGCAGCGTTGAAGATCTCGCTAGCGGGGAATACGAGCAGTACTTC | CSVEDLASGEYEQYF
TRBJ2-7 | TRBV20-1 | NA | NA | TGCAGTGCTAGAGTGGGGAATACCTACGAAGAGCAGTACTTC | CSARVGNTYEEQYF
TRBJ2-1 | TRBV12-3/TRBV12-4 | few | NA | TGTGCCAGCAGTTCTTTACAGGGTTATCGCTTGGTCTACAATGAGCAGTTCTTC | CASSSLQGYRLVYNEQFF
TRBJ1-2 | TRBV5-5 | few | NA | TGTGCCAGCAGCTTAGGGTATTCGGACTATGGCTACACCTTC | CASSLGYSDYGYTF
TRBJ2-4 | TRBV7-2 | many | TRBD2 | TGTGCCAGCAGCTTAGTAGCGGGGGGGCCTAGGGACATTCAGTACTTC | CASSLVAGGPRDIQYF
TRBJ1-2 | TRBV21-1 | NA | NA | TGTGCCAGCAGCAAAGTGTGGCCGACTTACCGGGACAGGGTTGGCTACACCTTC | CASSKVWPTYRDRVGYTF
TRBJ2-1 | TRBV10-3 | many | TRBD2 | TGTGCCATCAGTGGTAGCGGGAGTAACAATGAGCAGTTCTTC | CAISGSGSNNEQFF
TRBJ1-2 | TRBV4-3 | NA | NA | TGCGCCAGCAGCCAAGAAGGGGGGTCTGGCTACACCTTC | CASSQEGGSGYTF
TRBJ1-2 | TRBV7-2 | NA | NA | TGTGCCAGCAGCTGGGAGGACAGCCTAAACTATGGCTACACCTTC | CASSWEDSLNYGYTF
TRBJ2-1 | TRBV4-3 | few | TRBD2 | TGCGCCAGCAGCCAAGCCCGGACCCTCGGGGGGTCCTACAATGAGCAGTTCTTC | CASSQARTLGGSYNEQFF
TRBJ2-7 | TRBV12-3/TRBV12-4 | few | NA | TGTGCCAGCCAAGGAGGGGGAAGCTCCTACAATGAGCAGTACTTC | CASQGGGSSYNEQYF
TRBJ2-7 | TRBV6-2/TRBV6-3 | few | TRBD1 | TGTGCCAGCAGTTACGGGGACAGGCCAACCTACGAGCAGTACTTC | CASSYGDRPTYEQYF
TRBJ2-3 | TRBV4-3 | few | NA | TGCGCCAGCAGCCAAGATCAAAGGGATACGCAGTATTTT | CASSQDQRDTQYF
TRBJ1-1 | TRBV20-1 | NA | NA | TGCAGTGCCGACCCGCAGACAGGAGTATACACTGAAGCTTTCTTT | CSADPQTGVYTEAFF
TRBJ2-2 | TRBV20-1 | NA | TRBD2 | TGCAGTGATAATACCTGCGGGGGACACACCGGGGAGCTGTTTTTT | CSDNTCGGHTGELFF
TRBJ2-1 | TRBV4-1 | NA | TRBD2 | TGCGCCAGCAGCCAGGGTAGCGGGGTATCCTACAATGAGCAGTTCTTC | CASSQGSGVSYNEQFF
TRBJ2-2 | TRBV20-1 | NA | TRBD1 | TGCAGTGCCGGACAGGGTGAATTGACCGGGGAGCTGTTTTTT | CSAGQGELTGELFF
TRBJ2-5 | TRBV12-5 | few | NA | TGTGCTAGTGCCTTCGGGGACTACCAAGAGACCCAGTACTTC | CASAFGDYQETQYF
TRBJ2-7 | TRBV13 | NA | TRBD1 | TGTGCCAGCAGCCTGACAGGGGAAGGGTGTTCCTACGAGCAGTACTTC | CASSLTGEGCSYEQYF
TRBJ2-4 | TRBV7-2 | few | NA | TGTGCCAGCAGCGCCGAATTGGGGGCGGGAAACATTCAGTACTTC | CASSAELGAGNIQYF
TRBJ1-2 | TRBV4-3 | few | NA | TGCGCCAGCAGCCAAGCTTTGGGGGGGTATCATGGCTACACCTTC | CASSQALGGYHGYTF
TRBJ1-2 | TRBV4-1 | NA | NA | TGCGCCAGCAGCCAAGACAGAGGGTGCTATGGCTACACCTTC | CASSQDRGCYGYTF
TRBJ2-3 | TRBV7-2 | NA | NA | TGTGCCAGCAGCCCCGTAGAGACAGATACGCAGTATTTT | CASSPVETDTQYF
TRBJ1-2 | TRBV7-2 | NA | NA | TGTGCCAGCGGGGAATCTCTGGCCTATGGCTACACCTTC | CASGESLAYGYTF